These T cell receptor beta chains were read from a single sample in a study of T-cell memory formation after mild COVID-19. TCRdb processed the 5' RACE reads anew with MiXCR; each CDR3 protein has one entry. The repertoire consists of 400,000 to 450,000 distinct CDR3 sequences, with 15% to 20% occurring once and the leading ten covering about 22%. The specimen sequenced was PBMCs or a T cell subset sorted from them (not recorded which). These receptor sequences come from a man aged 18 to 30 who had mild COVID-19 (a few samples of this study predate the infection). Cell type and time point are not known. Both conserved end residues are part of each CDR3. The order of the fields is V gene, clone size, D gene, J gene, CDR3 protein, CDR3 DNA. D genes are given only for firm matches. Only part of the rows carry a size: once, few, many, or a class if the clone is expanded.

TRBV19,few,-,TRBJ2-3,CASSTTGPTQYF,TGTGCCAGTAGCACGACAGGACCTACGCAGTATTTT
TRBV12-3/TRBV12-4,few,TRBD1,TRBJ2-3,CASSLRQGWTDTQYF,TGTGCCAGCAGTTTGCGACAGGGTTGGACAGATACGCAGTATTTT
TRBV28,few,-,TRBJ2-5,CASRVQGPSETQYF,TGTGCCAGCAGAGTCCAGGGCCCCAGCGAGACCCAGTACTTC
TRBV6-2/TRBV6-3,-,TRBD2,TRBJ2-2,CASSPGLAGGELFF,TGTGCCAGCAGCCCGGGACTAGCGGGAGGGGAGCTGTTTTTT
TRBV29-1,-,-,TRBJ2-7,CSVVPRQKTYEQYF,TGCAGCGTTGTTCCGAGACAGAAAACCTACGAGCAGTACTTC
TRBV6-4,many,TRBD2,TRBJ2-1,CASSDSSGGNNEQFF,TGTGCCAGCAGTGACTCAAGCGGGGGGAACAATGAGCAGTTCTTC
TRBV20-1,-,-,TRBJ1-1,CSALGAAEYEAFF,TGCAGTGCCTTGGGGGCAGCGGAATATGAAGCTTTCTTT
TRBV5-1,few,-,TRBJ1-5,CASSLTGRSNQPQHF,TGCGCCAGCAGCTTGACAGGGAGGAGCAATCAGCCCCAGCATTTT
TRBV5-1,-,-,TRBJ1-2,CASSLARTTVSGYTF,TGCGCCAGCAGCTTGGCCCGGACCACGGTATCTGGCTACACCTTC
TRBV7-9,-,-,TRBJ2-5,CASSILREPETQYF,TGTGCCAGCAGCATACTTAGAGAGCCAGAGACCCAGTACTTC
TRBV7-3,-,TRBD1,TRBJ2-3,CASSLLGQGPTDTQYF,TGTGCCAGCAGCTTATTAGGACAGGGCCCGACAGATACGCAGTATTTT
TRBV13,few,-,TRBJ1-2,CASSAGTSGGYTF,TGTGCCAGCAGCGCCGGGACTTCGGGAGGCTACACCTTC
TRBV10-3,-,TRBD1,TRBJ2-1,CAISESGQGANEQFF,TGTGCCATCAGTGAGTCGGGGCAGGGGGCGAATGAGCAGTTCTTC
TRBV30,-,-,TRBJ2-6,CAWSVWEQGGTQRVLTF,TGTGCCTGGAGCGTATGGGAACAGGGGGGGACCCAGAGGGTCCTGACTTTC
TRBV7-9,few,TRBD2,TRBJ2-3,CASSSGTSGADTQYF,TGTGCCAGCAGCTCCGGGACTAGCGGGGCAGATACGCAGTATTTT
TRBV14,few,-,TRBJ2-7,CASSQASLSEQYF,TGTGCCAGCAGCCAAGCCTCCCTCAGCGAGCAGTACTTC
TRBV5-1,many,-,TRBJ1-2,CASSGDAPGYTF,TGCGCCAGCAGCGGGGACGCCCCTGGCTACACCTTC
TRBV5-5,few,-,TRBJ2-3,CASSDRDNTDTQYF,TGTGCCAGCAGCGACCGGGACAATACAGATACGCAGTATTTT
TRBV29-1,many,-,TRBJ2-3,CSVPLTSTDTQYF,TGCAGCGTCCCCTTGACTAGCACAGATACGCAGTATTTT
TRBV7-8,-,TRBD2,TRBJ2-1,CASSFPASGVMDEQFF,TGTGCCAGCAGCTTTCCGGCTAGCGGGGTGATGGATGAGCAGTTCTTC
TRBV28,-,-,TRBJ1-1,CASSPARAGMNTEAFF,TGTGCCAGCAGTCCCGCCCGGGCGGGTATGAACACTGAAGCTTTCTTT
TRBV5-5,few,-,TRBJ1-6,CASSVGRVDSPLHF,TGTGCCAGCAGCGTTGGCAGGGTAGATTCACCCCTCCACTTT
TRBV10-2,-,TRBD2,TRBJ2-1,CASSESIGLAGGKQFF,TGCGCCAGCAGTGAGTCAATTGGACTAGCGGGGGGTAAGCAGTTCTTC
TRBV9,-,-,TRBJ2-5,CASSVEGRHQETQYF,TGTGCCAGCAGCGTCGAGGGACGGCACCAAGAGACCCAGTACTTC
TRBV27,-,TRBD1,TRBJ1-2,CASSPLGQGRLDYGYTF,TGTGCCAGCAGTCCCCTCGGACAGGGGAGGTTGGACTATGGCTACACCTTC
TRBV20-1,-,TRBD1,TRBJ2-5,CSARKTGGVETQYF,TGCAGTGCTAGGAAGACAGGGGGAGTGGAGACCCAGTACTTC
TRBV20-1,-,-,TRBJ1-5,CSARPGVGNQPQHF,TGCAGTGCTAGACCAGGGGTGGGCAATCAGCCCCAGCATTTT
TRBV20-1,many,TRBD1,TRBJ2-2,CSAGDPGTGRIGLFF,TGCAGTGCTGGAGACCCCGGGACAGGCCGGATAGGGCTGTTTTTT
TRBV12-3/TRBV12-4,few,-,TRBJ2-3,CASSLGPPGLNTQYF,TGTGCCAGCAGTTTAGGTCCCCCGGGTTTGAATACGCAGTATTTT
TRBV9,few,-,TRBJ1-1,CASSRLTTEAFF,TGTGCCAGCAGCCGCCTCACCACTGAAGCTTTCTTT
TRBV2,-,TRBD1,TRBJ1-5,CASRAGTGGSQPQHF,TGTGCCAGCAGGGCCGGGACAGGGGGCTCTCAGCCCCAGCATTTT
TRBV11-1,-,TRBD1,TRBJ2-1,CASRPTGVSSYNEQFF,TGTGCCAGCAGGCCTACAGGGGTCAGCTCCTACAATGAGCAGTTCTTC
TRBV20-1,few,TRBD1,TRBJ2-5,CSAPRQGALQYF,TGCAGTGCTCCAAGGCAGGGGGCCCTTCAGTACTTC
TRBV11-2,-,TRBD1,TRBJ2-2,CASSPKGQLNTGELFF,TGTGCCAGCAGCCCTAAGGGACAGCTCAACACCGGGGAGCTGTTTTTT
TRBV20-1,-,-,TRBJ1-4,CSASFRRDREKLFF,TGCAGTGCTAGCTTTCGAAGGGATCGAGAAAAACTGTTTTTT
TRBV28,-,-,TRBJ1-1,CASSSPSRNTEAFF,TGTGCCAGCAGTTCCCCATCGAGGAACACTGAAGCTTTCTTT
TRBV7-2,-,-,TRBJ2-5,CASSLAFTRKETQYF,TGTGCCAGCAGCTTAGCTTTCACGCGCAAAGAGACCCAGTACTTC
TRBV10-3,-,-,TRBJ1-5,CAISTGIPNQPQHF,TGTGCCATCAGTACAGGGATCCCCAATCAGCCCCAGCATTTT
TRBV5-1,few,-,TRBJ2-3,CASSGGTRTDTQYF,TGCGCCAGCAGCGGAGGGACCCGCACAGATACGCAGTATTTT
TRBV6-5,-,-,TRBJ2-5,CASGGGTQYF,TGTGCCAGCGGGGGAGGGACCCAGTACTTC
TRBV6-2/TRBV6-3,few,TRBD2,TRBJ2-5,CASSYPPGAGGWETQYF,TGTGCCAGCAGTTACCCTCCCGGAGCGGGGGGATGGGAGACCCAGTACTTC
TRBV7-6,-,TRBD2,TRBJ2-7,CASSLGVGLADEQYF,TGTGCCAGCAGCTTAGGGGTTGGACTAGCTGACGAGCAGTACTTC
TRBV24-1,few,-,TRBJ2-3,CATSDTPGGDTQYF,TGTGCCACCAGTGATACCCCGGGCGGGGATACGCAGTATTTT
TRBV7-9,-,-,TRBJ2-2,CASSLGTTTGELFF,TGTGCCAGCAGCTTGGGGACCACCACCGGGGAGCTGTTTTTT
TRBV9,-,-,TRBJ2-3,CASSVGVLSTDTQYF,TGTGCCAGCAGCGTAGGGGTTCTAAGCACAGATACGCAGTATTTT
TRBV7-2,many,TRBD2,TRBJ2-5,CASSRLAGGQETQYF,TGTGCCAGCAGCAGACTAGCGGGGGGTCAAGAGACCCAGTACTTC
TRBV5-1,few,-,TRBJ1-5,CASSDGTDQPQHF,TGCGCCAGCAGCGACGGAACTGATCAGCCCCAGCATTTT
TRBV11-2,few,-,TRBJ2-3,CASSLSVSTTDTQYF,TGTGCCAGCAGCCTATCCGTGTCGACCACAGATACGCAGTATTTT
TRBV20-1,-,-,TRBJ2-7,CSAEGGDYEQYF,TGCAGTGCCGAGGGGGGGGACTACGAGCAGTACTTC
TRBV19,-,-,TRBJ1-5,CASRNRNLEPQHF,TGTGCCAGTAGAAACAGGAACCTGGAGCCCCAGCATTTT